The next 21 T cell receptor beta chains were all read from a single sample in a study of metastatic and nonmetastatic thyroid tumors. Patients had received no treatment of any kind before thyroid surgery. TCRdb re-called the PCR reads with MiXCR. The sample records 30,000 to 40,000 clones, about a fifth being singletons. The sequencing sample was made of tumor tissue. The receptors were gathered from a male donor with papillary thyroid cancer or a benign thyroid nodule (not recorded which). Some clones in this sample may be carry-over from other donors' samples.

This clone was picked up many times. The chain recombines TRBV9 with TRBJ2-5; TRBD1 might be the D (6 bases). Trimming removed 4 bases at V and 5 bases at J, with 12 bases between. This CDR3 comprises 13 residues. The germline gives CDR1 SGDLS, CDR2 YYNGEE. The CDR3 loop is CASSPGARETQYF. Written as DNA, the CDR3 is TGTGCCAGCAGCCCAGGGGCCAGGGAGACCCAGTACTTC.

The sample holds many counts of this clone. The chain employs TRBV20-1 and TRBJ2-3; possibly TRBD1 for D (6 bases). The V gene's germline CDR1 is DFQATT and CDR2 SNEGSKA (reference sequence). V was cut by 3 bases and J by 3 bases, with 13 bases left in between. There are 14 residues in the CDR3. For the CDR3, the DNA is TGCAGTGCTAGTACAGGGTTTAGGACAGATACGCAGTATTTT. Amino acids: CSASTGFRTDTQYF.

This clone was counted at least ten times. The chain is built from TRBV27 and TRBJ2-3; TRBD2 matches 9 bases. This CDR3 has 16 amino acids. From germline, CDR1 is MNHEY and CDR2 SMNVEV (reference sequence). V was pared by 1 base and J by 4 bases, with 6 bases of the junction left unmatched. CDR3: CASSLYPAGGSDTQYF. The CDR3 bases are TGTGCCAGCAGTTTATACCCAGCGGGGGGTTCAGATACGCAGTATTTT.

The J gene is TRBJ1-5, the V gene TRBV20-1, with D maybe TRBD1 (5 bases). The germline CDR1 and CDR2 sequences are DFQATT and SNEGSKA (reference sequence). The V end lost 7 bases, the J end lost 5 bases, and 12 bases lay between the germline ends. The CDR3 has 12 residues. Here the CDR3 DNA reads TGCAGTGGCAGGACAACGGATCAGCCCCAGCATTTT. This codes for CSGRTTDQPQHF.

With respect to this clone: A much larger clone differs by one base, so this may be a read error. The CDR3 sequence: CASAYGTYGYTF. CDR3 bases: TGTGCCAGCGCCTACGGAACCTATGGCTACACCTTC. This chain joins TRBV2 and TRBJ1-2; no reliable D call. The germline V and J ends were trimmed by 8 bases and 4 bases, with 11 bases remaining between them. This CDR3 comprises 12 residues. Germline values: CDR1 SNHLY, CDR2 FYNNEI.

This clone is judged medium-sized. The chain employs TRBV7-2 and TRBJ1-1, with D possibly matching TRBD1 (5 bases). The CDR3 length is 15 residues. V was pared by 2 bases and J by 0 bases, with 10 bases between. Germline V lookup: CDR1 SGHTA, CDR2 FQGNSA. CDR3 DNA sequence: TGTGCCAGCAGCTTAAAGGGGTCCCTGAACACTGAAGCTTTCTTT. Protein: CASSLKGSLNTEAFF.

Comment on this clone: The junction does not match germline at one end; this may be a read error. V and J are TRBV6-1 and TRBJ1-2, with D unclear. The CDR3 length is 15 residues. Per germline, CDR1 MNHNS and CDR2 SASEGT. CDR3 DNA: TGTGCCGGCAGTGAAATTGGGCAGGACCCCCTCGGCTACACCTTC. It encodes CAGSEIGQDPLGYTF.

The CDR3 nucleotides read TGTGCCAGCAGCTCACCAGGGACTAGGACAGCTACCCTCTACGAGCAGTACTTC. Protein product: CASSSPGTRTATLYEQYF. The chain is built from TRBV11-1 and TRBJ2-7, with 8 bases lining up with TRBD2. The V gene's germline CDR1 is SGHAT and CDR2 FQDESV (reference sequence). The CDR3 totals 18 residues. Trimming removed 4 bases from V and 3 bases from J; junction bases left unmatched: 17.

This clone was recorded many times. The V call is TRBV2, the J call TRBJ2-6, with 14 nucleotides matching TRBD2. This CDR3 comprises 18 residues. Germline V CDR1 and CDR2: SNHLY, FYNNEI. The junction had 8 bases not matched to a gene; V was cut back by 6 bases and J by 4 bases. CDR3 protein: CASSLGLAGAGGANVLTF. CDR3 DNA sequence: TGTGCCAGCAGCCTGGGACTAGCGGGAGCAGGAGGGGCCAACGTCCTGACTTTC.

A remark on this clone: This sequence may be a read error, since a much larger clone differs from it by one base. The gene calls are TRBV20-1 and TRBJ2-3; perhaps TRBD2 as D (6 bases). This CDR3 comprises 15 residues. Germline V gene lookup returns CDR1 DFQATT and CDR2 SNEGSKA (reference sequence). The CDR3, as DNA: TGCAGTGCTAGACGATCAGAAACTAGCAAAGATACGCAGTATTTT. Translation gives CSARRSETSKDTQYF.

This clone was picked up a small number of times. A much larger clone sits a single nucleotide away, making a read error possible. This CDR3 is also generated by other DNA sequences in the sample. The genes are TRBV20-1 and TRBJ2-2; possible D gene TRBD2, 6 bases. The CDR3 sequence is 13 residues long. The germline V gene has CDR1 DFQATT and CDR2 SNEGSKA (reference sequence). CDR3 nucleotide sequence: TGCAGTGCAAGTACAGGAGGCACCGGGGGGCTGTTTTTT. Translation: CSASTGGTGGLFF.

This clone came up once. This chain connects TRBV7-2 to TRBJ2-2; tentative D call: TRBD2 (5 bases). CDR1 and CDR2 from the germline V gene are SGHTA and FQGNSA. This CDR3 has 16 residues. V was cut by 0 bases and J by 6 bases, with 14 bases left in between. This CDR3 is CASSLASAGTAGELFF. The DNA of the CDR3 is TGTGCCAGCAGCTTAGCGTCTGCGGGTACGGCCGGGGAGCTGTTTTTT.

V gene TRBV27 combines with J gene TRBJ1-5; 7 bases match TRBD1. The CDR3 covers 14 residues. V dropped 6 bases and J dropped 9; count of bases not matched to a gene: 11. Germline CDR1 and CDR2: MNHEY and SMNVEV (reference sequence). The CDR3 here is CASSPKGADRPQHF. In nucleotides, the CDR3 is TGTGCCAGCAGCCCCAAGGGGGCCGACCGGCCCCAGCATTTT.

This clone was observed many times. The chain carries TRBV12-3 or TRBV12-4 and TRBJ1-5, with TRBD1 as a possible D gene (6 bases). The CDR3 is 15 residues long. Trimming cost V 5 bases and J 0 bases, with 11 bases left between them. CDR3 in DNA: TGTGCCAGCAGTGCAGGGGAGTTTAGCAATCAGCCCCAGCATTTT. It is translated as CASSAGEFSNQPQHF.

The chain combines TRBV6-1 with TRBJ1-2; D possibly corresponds to TRBD1 (5 bases). Trimming pared 7 bases from V and 9 bases from J, leaving 15 bases between. Germline V gives CDR1 MNHNS, CDR2 SASEGT. The CDR3 totals 12 residues. The CDR3 sequence: CASTEGVTCYTF. In nucleotides, the CDR3 is TGTGCCAGCACCGAAGGGGTCACCTGCTACACCTTC.

A remark on this clone: The same CDR3 arises from other DNA sequences in this sample as well. The chain links TRBV7-9 to TRBJ1-2; unclear D gene. CDR1 and CDR2 (germline): SEHNR, FQNEAQ (reference sequence). This CDR3 comprises 13 residues. The V and J ends lost 1 base and 2 bases respectively, with 5 bases between them. CDR3 protein: CASSLGLNYGYTF. CDR3 sequence (DNA): TGTGCCAGCAGCTTAGGACTAAACTATGGCTACACCTTC.

This rearrangement joins TRBV28 to TRBJ1-1; unclear D gene. V was pared by 1 base and J by 1 base, with 7 bases between. Germline V gene data show CDR1 as MDHEN and CDR2 as SYDVKM. This CDR3 spans 14 amino acids. The CDR3 reads CASSLYPGNTEAFF. The CDR3 DNA reads TGTGCCAGCAGTTTATACCCGGGGAACACTGAAGCTTTCTTT.

This clone appeared many times. The chain joins TRBV4-2 to TRBJ2-7; D is perhaps TRBD2 (6 bases). Per germline, CDR1 LGHNA and CDR2 YNFKEQ. The CDR3 spans 14 residues. Trimming left V 1 base short and J 2 bases short, with 9 bases between. The CDR3 sequence: CASSQGEVPYEQYF. The CDR3 DNA is TGTGCCAGCAGCCAAGGGGAGGTGCCCTACGAGCAGTACTTC.

Within the sample, this clone is medium-sized. This chain connects TRBV28 to TRBJ2-7; D uncertain. Germline values: CDR1 MDHEN, CDR2 SYDVKM. The CDR3 runs 12 residues. V lost 6 bases and J 6 bases, leaving 12 bases between the germline ends. The CDR3 spells CASSLSLGEQYF. In DNA, the CDR3 is TGTGCCAGCAGCCTTAGCCTCGGCGAGCAGTACTTC.

This clone was observed at least ten times. This chain links TRBV30 with TRBJ2-1; TRBD2 aligns across 13 bases. CDR1 is GTSNPN and CDR2 is SVGIG in the germline V gene (reference sequence). With V trimmed by 5 bases and J by 9 bases, 4 bases remained unmatched. The CDR3 spans 13 residues. CDR3 bases: TGTGCCTGGGTCGGACTAGCGGGAGTTGAGCAGTTCTTC. Translation gives CAWVGLAGVEQFF.

This clone was counted at least ten times. This chain links TRBV30 with TRBJ2-7, with TRBD2 matching over 9 bases. CDR1 is GTSNPN, CDR2 SVGIG, per germline (reference sequence). The CDR3 runs 14 residues. V was pared by 0 bases and J by 4 bases, with 4 bases of the junction left unmatched. CDR3 sequence (DNA): TGTGCCTGGAGTGTAGGCGGGAGGGCTTACGAGCAGTACTTC. Translation gives CAWSVGGRAYEQYF.